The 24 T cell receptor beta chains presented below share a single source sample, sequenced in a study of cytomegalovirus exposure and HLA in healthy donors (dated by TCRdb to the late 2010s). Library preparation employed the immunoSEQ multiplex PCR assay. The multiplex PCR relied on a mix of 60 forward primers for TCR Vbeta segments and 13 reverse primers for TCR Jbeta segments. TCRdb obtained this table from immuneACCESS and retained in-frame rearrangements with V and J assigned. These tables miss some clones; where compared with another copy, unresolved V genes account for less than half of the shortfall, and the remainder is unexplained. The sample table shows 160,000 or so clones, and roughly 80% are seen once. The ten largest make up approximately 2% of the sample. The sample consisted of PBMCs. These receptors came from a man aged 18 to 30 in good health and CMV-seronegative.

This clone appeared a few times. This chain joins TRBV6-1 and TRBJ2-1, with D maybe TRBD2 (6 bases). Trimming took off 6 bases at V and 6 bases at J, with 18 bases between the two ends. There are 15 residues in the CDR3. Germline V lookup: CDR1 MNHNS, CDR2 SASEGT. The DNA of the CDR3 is TGTGCCAGCAGGGGGACTTTCCGGAGCGGCAATGAGCAGTTCTTC. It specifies CASRGTFRSGNEQFF.

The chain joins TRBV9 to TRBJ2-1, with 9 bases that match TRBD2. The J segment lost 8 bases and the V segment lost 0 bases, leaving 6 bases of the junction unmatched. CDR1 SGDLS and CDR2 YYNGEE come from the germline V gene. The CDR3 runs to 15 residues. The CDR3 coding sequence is TGTGCCAGCAGCGTAGAAAGCGGGGGGAGGTATGAGCAGTTCTTC. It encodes CASSVESGGRYEQFF.

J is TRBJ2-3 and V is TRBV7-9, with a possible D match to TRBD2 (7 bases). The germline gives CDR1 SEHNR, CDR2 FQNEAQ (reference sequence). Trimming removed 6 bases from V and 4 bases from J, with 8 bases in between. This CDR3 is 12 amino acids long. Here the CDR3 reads CASRGGADTQYF. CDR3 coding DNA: TGTGCCAGCAGAGGGGGGGCAGATACGCAGTATTTT.

CDR3 amino acids: CASSFNRGEKLFF. The DNA for the CDR3 is TGTGCCAGCAGCTTTAACCGGGGGGAAAAACTGTTTTTT. This chain links TRBV5-4 with TRBJ1-4, with TRBD1 as a possible D gene (5 bases). The V gene's germline CDR1 is SGHNT and CDR2 YYREEE (reference sequence). V was trimmed by 2 bases and J by 8 bases, leaving 10 bases between them. The CDR3 extends over 13 amino acids.

CDR3 DNA sequence: TGTGCCAGCAGCCACCGTTGGACAGGGCCGGGCACCGGGGAGCTGTTTTTT. It codes for CASSHRWTGPGTGELFF. V usage is TRBV5-5 and J usage is TRBJ2-2; 8 bases line up with TRBD1. This CDR3 contains 17 residues. Germline V gene sequence: CDR1 SGHKS, CDR2 YYEKEE (reference sequence). The junction had 12 bases not matched to a gene; V was cut back by 4 bases and J by 4 bases.

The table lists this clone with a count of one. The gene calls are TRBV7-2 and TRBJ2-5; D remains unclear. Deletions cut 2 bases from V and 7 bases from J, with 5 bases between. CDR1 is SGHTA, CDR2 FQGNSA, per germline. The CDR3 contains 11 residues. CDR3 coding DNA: TGTGCCAGCAGCTTAACGGGGACCCAGTACTTC. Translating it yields CASSLTGTQYF.

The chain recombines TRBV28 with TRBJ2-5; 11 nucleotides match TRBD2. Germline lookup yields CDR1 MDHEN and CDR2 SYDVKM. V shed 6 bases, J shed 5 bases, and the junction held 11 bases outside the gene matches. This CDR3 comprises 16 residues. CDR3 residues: CASSPTLAGEGETQYF. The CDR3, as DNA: TGTGCCAGCAGCCCCACACTAGCGGGAGAGGGGGAGACCCAGTACTTC.

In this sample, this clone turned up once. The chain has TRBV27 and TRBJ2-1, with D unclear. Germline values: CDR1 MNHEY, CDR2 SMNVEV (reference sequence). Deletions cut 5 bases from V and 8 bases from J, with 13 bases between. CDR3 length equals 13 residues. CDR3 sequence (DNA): TGTGCCAGCAGTCTAGACGTCTTCGATGAGCAGTTCTTC. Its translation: CASSLDVFDEQFF.

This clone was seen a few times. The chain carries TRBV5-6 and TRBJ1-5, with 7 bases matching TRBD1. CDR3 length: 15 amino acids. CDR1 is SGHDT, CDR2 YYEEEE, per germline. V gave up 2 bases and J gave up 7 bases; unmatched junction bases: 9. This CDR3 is CASSFAGGLGQPQHF. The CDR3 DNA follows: TGTGCCAGCAGCTTTGCAGGGGGATTAGGGCAGCCCCAGCATTTT.

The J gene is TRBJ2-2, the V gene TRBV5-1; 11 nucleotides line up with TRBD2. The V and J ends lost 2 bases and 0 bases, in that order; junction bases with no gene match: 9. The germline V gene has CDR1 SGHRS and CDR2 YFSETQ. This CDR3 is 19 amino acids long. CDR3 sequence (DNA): TGCGCCAGCAGCTTCTACAGGACTAGCGGGCCTACGAACACCGGGGAGCTGTTTTTT. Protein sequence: CASSFYRTSGPTNTGELFF.

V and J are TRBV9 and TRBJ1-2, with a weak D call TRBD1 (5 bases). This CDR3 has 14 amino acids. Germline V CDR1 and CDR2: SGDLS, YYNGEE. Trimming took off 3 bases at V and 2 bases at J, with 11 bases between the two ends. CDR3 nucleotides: TGTGCCAGCAGCGCGTCGGGGGTAAACTATGGCTACACCTTC. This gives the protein CASSASGVNYGYTF.

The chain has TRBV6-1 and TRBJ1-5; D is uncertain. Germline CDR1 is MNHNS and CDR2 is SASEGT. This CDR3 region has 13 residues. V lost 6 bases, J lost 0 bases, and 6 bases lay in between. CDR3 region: CASSSYSNQPQHF. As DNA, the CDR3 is TGTGCCAGCAGCAGTTATAGCAATCAGCCCCAGCATTTT.

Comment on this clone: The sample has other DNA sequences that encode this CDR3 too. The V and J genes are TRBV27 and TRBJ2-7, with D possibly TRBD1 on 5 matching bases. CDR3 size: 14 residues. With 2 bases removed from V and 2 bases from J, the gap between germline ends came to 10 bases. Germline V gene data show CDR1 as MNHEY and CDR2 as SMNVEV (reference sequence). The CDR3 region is CASSLAGPAYEQYF. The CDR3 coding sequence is TGTGCCAGCAGTTTAGCAGGGCCTGCCTACGAGCAGTACTTC.

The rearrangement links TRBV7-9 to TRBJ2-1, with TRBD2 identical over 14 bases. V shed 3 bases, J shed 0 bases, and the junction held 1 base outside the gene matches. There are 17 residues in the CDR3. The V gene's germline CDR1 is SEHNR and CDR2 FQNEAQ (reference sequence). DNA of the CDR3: TGTGCCAGCAGCTTCGGGACTAGCGGGAGCTCCTACAATGAGCAGTTCTTC. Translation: CASSFGTSGSSYNEQFF.

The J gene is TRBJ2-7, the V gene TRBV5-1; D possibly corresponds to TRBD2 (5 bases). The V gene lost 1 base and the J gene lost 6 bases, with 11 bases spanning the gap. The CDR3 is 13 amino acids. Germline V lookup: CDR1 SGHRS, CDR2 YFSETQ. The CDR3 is CASSLSGAPEQYF. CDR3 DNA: TGCGCCAGCAGCTTGAGCGGAGCACCCGAGCAGTACTTC. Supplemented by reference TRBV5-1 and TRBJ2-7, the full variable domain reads KAGVTQTPRYLIKTRGQQVTLSCSPISGHRSVSWYQQTPGQGLQFLFEYFSETQRNKGNFPGRFSGRQFSNSRSEMNVSTLELGDSALYLCASSLSGAPEQYFGPGTRLTVT.

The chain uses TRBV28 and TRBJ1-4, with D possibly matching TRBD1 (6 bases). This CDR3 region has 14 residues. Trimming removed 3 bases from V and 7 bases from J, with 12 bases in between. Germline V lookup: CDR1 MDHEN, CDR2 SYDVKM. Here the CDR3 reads CASSLGGGGEKLFF. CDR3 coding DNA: TGTGCCAGCAGTTTGGGGGGGGGCGGTGAAAAACTGTTTTTT.

CDR3 sequence reads: CATSRASGDYEQYF. The CDR3 DNA sequence: TGTGCCACCAGCCGGGCTAGCGGGGACTACGAGCAGTACTTC. The gene calls are TRBV15 and TRBJ2-7, with TRBD2 identical over 9 bases. This CDR3 spans 14 amino acids. Looked up from germline, CDR1 is LNHNV and CDR2 is YYDKDF (reference sequence). With V trimmed by 5 bases and J by 3 bases, 5 bases remained unmatched.

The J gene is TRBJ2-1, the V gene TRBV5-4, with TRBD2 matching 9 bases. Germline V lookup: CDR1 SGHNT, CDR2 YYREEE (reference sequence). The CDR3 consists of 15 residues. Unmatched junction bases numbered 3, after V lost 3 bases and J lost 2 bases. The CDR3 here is CASSSAGGTYNEQFF. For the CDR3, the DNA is TGTGCCAGCAGCTCAGCGGGAGGAACCTACAATGAGCAGTTCTTC.

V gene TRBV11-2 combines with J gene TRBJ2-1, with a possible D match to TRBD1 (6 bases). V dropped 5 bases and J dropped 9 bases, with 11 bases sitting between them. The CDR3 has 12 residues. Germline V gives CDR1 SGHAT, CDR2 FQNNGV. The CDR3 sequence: CASSPGTIEQFF. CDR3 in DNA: TGTGCCAGCAGCCCAGGGACAATTGAGCAGTTCTTC.

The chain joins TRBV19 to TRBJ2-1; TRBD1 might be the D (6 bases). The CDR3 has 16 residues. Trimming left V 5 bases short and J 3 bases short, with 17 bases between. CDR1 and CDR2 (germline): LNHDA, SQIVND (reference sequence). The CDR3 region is CASSSDRLKNYNEQFF. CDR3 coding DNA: TGTGCCAGTAGTTCGGACAGACTTAAGAACTACAATGAGCAGTTCTTC.

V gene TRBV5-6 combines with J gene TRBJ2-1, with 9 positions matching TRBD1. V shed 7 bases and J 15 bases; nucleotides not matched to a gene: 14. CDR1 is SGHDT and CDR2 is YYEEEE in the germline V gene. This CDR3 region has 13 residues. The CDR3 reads CASSGITGGAGFF. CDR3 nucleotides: TGTGCCAGCTCAGGGATCACAGGGGGCGCTGGGTTCTTC.

The CDR3 spells CAIRPDLPREELFF. The CDR3 bases are TGTGCCATCAGGCCGGACCTCCCACGGGAAGAACTGTTTTTT. This chain connects TRBV10-3 to TRBJ1-4; D not certain. V was trimmed by 6 bases and J by 12 bases, leaving 20 bases between them. CDR3 length: 14 residues. Looked up from germline, CDR1 is ENHRY and CDR2 is SYGVKD.

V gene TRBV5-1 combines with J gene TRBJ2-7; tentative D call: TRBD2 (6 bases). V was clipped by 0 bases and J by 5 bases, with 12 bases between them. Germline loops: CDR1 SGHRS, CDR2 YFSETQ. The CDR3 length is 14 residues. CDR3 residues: CASSLEEGLNEQYF. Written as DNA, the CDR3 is TGCGCCAGCAGCTTGGAGGAGGGTTTGAACGAGCAGTACTTC. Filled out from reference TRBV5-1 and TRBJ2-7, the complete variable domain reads KAGVTQTPRYLIKTRGQQVTLSCSPISGHRSVSWYQQTPGQGLQFLFEYFSETQRNKGNFPGRFSGRQFSNSRSEMNVSTLELGDSALYLCASSLEEGLNEQYFGPGTRLTVT.

This CDR3 is CASSHGDAPYEQYF. The CDR3 DNA sequence: TGCGCCAGCAGCCATGGAGACGCCCCCTACGAGCAGTACTTC. The chain combines TRBV4-3 with TRBJ2-7, with no clear D. This CDR3 region has 14 residues. Germline V gene sequence: CDR1 LGHNA, CDR2 YSLEER. V was shortened by 3 bases and J by 2 bases, with 11 bases between the two germline ends.